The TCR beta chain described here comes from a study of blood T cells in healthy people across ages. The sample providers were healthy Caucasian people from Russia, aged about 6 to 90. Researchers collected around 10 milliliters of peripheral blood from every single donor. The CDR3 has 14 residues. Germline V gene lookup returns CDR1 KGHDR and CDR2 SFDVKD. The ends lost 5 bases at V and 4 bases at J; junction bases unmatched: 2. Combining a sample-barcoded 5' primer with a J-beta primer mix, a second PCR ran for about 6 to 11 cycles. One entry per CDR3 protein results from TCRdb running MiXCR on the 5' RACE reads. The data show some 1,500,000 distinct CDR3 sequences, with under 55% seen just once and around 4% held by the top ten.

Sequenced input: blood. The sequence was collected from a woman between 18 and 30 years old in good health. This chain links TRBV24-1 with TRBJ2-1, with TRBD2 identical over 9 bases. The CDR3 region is CATSGLADYNEQFF. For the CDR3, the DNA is TGTGCCACCAGTGGACTAGCGGATTACAATGAGCAGTTCTTC.